What follows are 3 T cell receptor beta chains derived from one specimen sequenced in a study of T cells in women clearing cervical HPV infection (dated by TCRdb to the late 2010s). To prepare the library, the immunoSEQ multiplex PCR assay was applied. What TCRdb holds here is the immuneACCESS table cut down to in-frame rearrangements. Part of the clones is not present; checked against another copy, under half of the missing clones reflect an unresolved V gene, and the others are unexplained. The data table for this sample lists approximately 38,000 clones. The ten largest clones take up approximately 6.8% of the sample. The sample consisted of blood buffy coat. The receptors here all came from a woman between 18 and 70 years old with a cervical HPV16 infection that either progressed to CIN3+ or cleared (not recorded which).

In the case of this clone: The CDR3 end lies 3 residues beyond the end of the read and is filled in from the germline J gene. V usage is TRBV23-1 and J usage is TRBJ2-1, with 11 bases fitting TRBD2. TRBV23-1 is filed as an ORF, its function uncertain. After removal of 2 bases from V and 7 bases from J, the junction contained 4 bases not matched to a gene. The CDR3 consists of 15 residues. The CDR3 is CASSQTSGGCNEQFF. The DNA read from the CDR3 is TGCGCCAGCAGTCAAACTAGCGGGGGTTGTAATGAG.

Turning to this clone: The read ends 3 residues before the CDR3 terminus; that terminus is restored from the germline J gene. The chain uses TRBV18 and TRBJ2-7, with D uncertain. CDR1 and CDR2 from the germline V gene are KGHSH and LQKENI. This CDR3 region has 13 residues. V lost 3 bases and J 2 bases, leaving 8 bases between the germline ends. The CDR3 here is CASSPDSPYEQYF. CDR3 bases read: TGTGCCAGCTCACCCGACTCCCCCTACGAG.

A word on this clone: The read finishes 3 residues shy of the CDR3 end, and the germline J gene is used to complete it. V usage is TRBV19 and J usage is TRBJ1-1, with 8 bases lining up with TRBD1. V gave up 2 bases and J gave up 0 bases; unmatched junction bases: 11. Germline values: CDR1 LNHDA, CDR2 SQIVND (reference sequence). The CDR3 is 18 residues long. This chain's CDR3 is CASSINSWDRSLNTEAFF. Incomplete CDR3 DNA: TGTGCCAGTAGTATAAATTCATGGGACAGGTCCTTGAACACTGAA. Full variable domain (remainder filled in from reference TRBV19 and TRBJ1-1): DGGITQSPKYLFRKEGQNVTLSCEQNLNHDAMYWYRQDPGQGLRLIYYSQIVNDFQKGDIAEGYSVSREKKESFPLTVTSAQKNPTAFYLCASSINSWDRSLNTEAFFGQGTRLTVV.